This is a list of T cell receptor beta chains from one sample in a study of CD8 T cells in Susac syndrome. TCRdb itself ran the immunoSEQ multiplex PCR reads through MiXCR, one entry per CDR3 protein. Of 150,000 to 200,000 distinct CDR3 sequences detected, approximately 93% appear once; the ten largest clones hold 0.09% to 0.1%. Material for sequencing was CD4+ T cells from PBMCs. Source of these receptors: a human donor with multiple sclerosis. The CDR3 runs from the conserved cysteine through the conserved F or W.

j_call v_call cdr3_aa
TRBJ1-3 TRBV30 CALDGNSGNTIYF
TRBJ2-1 TRBV30 CAWSVHGGSQFF
TRBJ1-2 TRBV2 CASTQTRYGYTF
TRBJ1-2 TRBV3-1 CASSRTDSGYGYTF
TRBJ1-1 TRBV3-1 CASSLRGSDTEAFF
TRBJ2-2 TRBV3-1 CASSQTTSGYTGELFF
TRBJ2-3 TRBV6-2/TRBV6-3 CAGRLAWADTQYF
TRBJ2-5 TRBV16 CASSPFREETQYF
TRBJ2-5 TRBV6-1 CATQGELAGVYETQYF
TRBJ2-1 TRBV2 CASSATSGGVYNEQFF
TRBJ1-5 TRBV2 CASSEDTYKHF
TRBJ2-1 TRBV25-1 CASTGTGDYNEQFF
TRBJ2-5 TRBV20-1 CSATTETQYF
TRBJ1-1 TRBV2 CASSETTPADEAFF
TRBJ2-6 TRBV7-8 CASSHRQGDSGANVLTF
TRBJ2-7 TRBV29-1 CSVRDNSYEQYF
TRBJ1-4 TRBV6-6 CASSPGQTNEKLFF
TRBJ1-4 TRBV6-2/TRBV6-3 CASSYRRRQHPNEKLFF
TRBJ2-6 TRBV9 CASSRTRRTSGANVLTF
TRBJ1-2 TRBV20-1 CSARFGEYYGYTF
TRBJ2-5 TRBV5-1 CASTEASGSQETQYF
TRBJ1-4 TRBV2 CASSPGQGGYEKLFF
TRBJ2-2 TRBV30 CAWSTGLDTGELFF
TRBJ1-2 TRBV28 CASSVLTGSYGYTF
TRBJ2-4 TRBV7-2 CASRPSGVNIQYF
TRBJ1-5 TRBV5-6 CASSSGHQPQHF
TRBJ2-1 TRBV9 CASSGPRGENNEQFF
TRBJ2-3 TRBV29-1 CSVRLAGVPTDTQYF
TRBJ2-5 TRBV5-1 CASSLGPRETQYF
TRBJ2-4 TRBV7-9 CASSPTVNIQYF
TRBJ2-7 TRBV5-1 CASSPGKADSYEQYF
TRBJ1-6 TRBV7-9 CASSLGQGLRKNHNSPLHF
TRBJ2-7 TRBV5-1 CASSTPQTGSYEQYF
TRBJ2-7 TRBV18 CASSPTSGNHEQYF
TRBJ2-7 TRBV28 CASSLPGGGNYEQYF
TRBJ1-2 TRBV19 CASSPQTANYGYTF
TRBJ1-1 TRBV12-5 CASGLVLAGGWNTEAFF
TRBJ2-5 TRBV28 CASSTTGNQETQYF
TRBJ2-2 TRBV7-9 CASSLGDPGELFF
TRBJ2-5 TRBV20-1 CSGRTSGQETQYF
TRBJ2-7 TRBV2 CASSVGGTSYEQYF
TRBJ2-7 TRBV2 CASSERPGTGGRAYEQYF
TRBJ1-5 TRBV6-5 CASTSGGNQPQHF
TRBJ2-1 TRBV7-3 CASSPGSHGTEQFF
TRBJ2-7 TRBV30 CAWRRTGGSYEQYF
TRBJ2-5 TRBV20-1 CSAYTLFQETQYF
TRBJ1-2 TRBV3-1 CASTRSEGYGYTF
TRBJ1-2 TRBV7-2 CASSLGRQGRNYGYTF
TRBJ1-5 TRBV5-6 CASRLQGQPQHF
TRBJ2-1 TRBV9 CASSGAPSGGNEQFF
TRBJ2-2 TRBV30 CAWAGYYTGELFF
TRBJ1-3 TRBV6-5 CASSADVASGNTIYF
TRBJ2-7 TRBV11-2 CASSPRSVVSSYEQYF
TRBJ1-5 TRBV28 CASSFVANSNQPQHF
TRBJ1-5 TRBV7-2 CASSLGGTDQPQHF